The 27 T cell receptor beta chains in this list originate from one sample, sequenced in a study of immune characterization of retroperitoneal liposarcoma. MiXCR, run by TCRdb on the PCR reads, gives a single entry per CDR3 protein. The sample has roughly 8,000 distinct CDR3 sequences, roughly 30% seen once. Sample: blood. These receptors all come from a male donor with retroperitoneal liposarcoma.

The chain uses TRBV6-4 and TRBJ2-2; tentatively, D is TRBD2 (6 bases). The germline V gene has CDR1 MRHNA and CDR2 SNTAGT. The CDR3 covers 13 residues. V was clipped by 4 bases and J by 6 bases, with 9 bases between them. In DNA form, the CDR3 reads TGTGCCAGCAGTGCGGAGGGAGCCGGGGAGCTGTTTTTT. Its protein product is CASSAEGAGELFF.

This clonotype was seen a few times. The gene calls are TRBV6-6 and TRBJ2-1, with 14 bases lining up with TRBD2. Trimming cost V 2 bases and J 3 bases; bases outside gene matches: 3. The CDR3 contains 17 residues. In germline, CDR1 is MNHNY, CDR2 SVGAGI (reference sequence). In nucleotides, the CDR3 is TGTGCCAGCAGTTACCCGGGACTAGCGGGAGACTACAATGAGCAGTTCTTC. Translation: CASSYPGLAGDYNEQFF.

This clonotype was found a few times. The DNA of the CDR3 is TGTGCCAGCAGTCTGATAGCGGGAAGGGAGACCCAGTACTTC. It is translated as CASSLIAGRETQYF. The chain couples TRBV27 to TRBJ2-1; TRBD2 matches at 8 bases. The J call is doubtful: the DNA matches TRBJ2-5 better. Per germline, CDR1 MNHEY and CDR2 SMNVEV (reference sequence). This CDR3 contains 14 residues.

The chain carries TRBV20-1 and TRBJ2-1; D perhaps matches TRBD2 (6 bases). The V gene's germline CDR1 is DFQATT and CDR2 SNEGSKA (reference sequence). V lost 5 bases and J 4 bases, leaving 15 bases between the germline ends. The CDR3 is made up of 14 amino acids. Here the CDR3 reads CSAGGAASYNEQFF. The DNA for the CDR3 is TGCAGTGCTGGAGGGGCGGCCTCTTACAATGAGCAGTTCTTC.

The chain carries TRBV5-4 and TRBJ2-1; no clear D gene. V dropped 2 bases and J dropped 6 bases, with 15 bases sitting between them. The germline CDR1 and CDR2 sequences are SGHNT and YYREEE (reference sequence). This CDR3 contains 15 residues. CDR3 sequence (DNA): TGTGCCAGCAGCTTAATGGCAGGCCCCACCAATGAGCAGTTCTTC. Protein sequence: CASSLMAGPTNEQFF.

This clonotype was found a few times. The V call is TRBV12-5, the J call TRBJ2-7; D might be TRBD1 (5 bases). The germline V and J ends were trimmed by 6 bases and 6 bases, with 15 bases remaining between them. The CDR3 totals 13 residues. Germline assignment: CDR1 LGHNT and CDR2 FRNRAP. CDR3 sequence: CASGQGGAAEQYF. The DNA for the CDR3 is TGTGCTAGTGGCCAGGGTGGGGCGGCCGAGCAGTACTTC.

The rearrangement links TRBV29-1 to TRBJ2-2; D is undetermined. Trimming took off 4 bases at V and 7 bases at J, with 16 bases between the two ends. Germline V gene sequence: CDR1 SQVTM, CDR2 ANQGSEA. The CDR3 extends over 14 amino acids. The CDR3 protein is CSVAHSGDGGELFF. For the CDR3, the DNA is TGCAGCGTTGCACACTCTGGGGATGGCGGGGAGCTGTTTTTT.

The chain uses TRBV6-2 or TRBV6-3 and TRBJ2-1, with 8 bases fitting TRBD2. With 7 bases clipped from V and 4 bases from J, the junction kept 9 bases outside the gene matches. The CDR3 totals 15 residues. The germline V gene has CDR1 MNHEY and CDR2 SVGEGT. The CDR3 nucleotides are TGTGCCAGCATCGGACGGGGGGGACCTTACAATGAGCAGTTCTTC. Protein sequence: CASIGRGGPYNEQFF.

V usage is TRBV12-3 or TRBV12-4 and J usage is TRBJ1-2; TRBD1 matches 7 bases. V shed 1 base and J 3 bases; nucleotides not matched to a gene: 5. This CDR3 region has 15 residues. The CDR3 here is CASSLVQGSDYGYTF. The DNA for the CDR3 is TGTGCCAGCAGTTTAGTACAGGGGTCGGACTATGGCTACACCTTC.

This rearrangement joins TRBV6-1 to TRBJ2-1; 8 nucleotides match TRBD1. The DNA end is more similar to TRBJ2-5, so the J call may be wrong. Germline V lookup: CDR1 MNHNS, CDR2 SASEGT. The CDR3 length is 15 residues. The CDR3, as DNA: TGTGCCAGCAGTTATACGGACAGGGTCGGAGAGACCCAGTACTTC. Its translation: CASSYTDRVGETQYF.

The V gene is TRBV7-1, the J gene TRBJ2-1; 9 positions agree with TRBD1. The DNA end is more similar to TRBJ2-7, so the J call may be wrong. TRBV7-1 is sorted into the ORF group, with uncertain function. The CDR3 has 17 residues. The CDR3 loop reads CASSQGDRAKKSNEQYF. DNA of the CDR3: TGTGCCAGCAGCCAAGGGGACAGGGCGAAAAAATCGAACGAGCAGTACTTC.

By frequency in the sample, this clonotype is medium-sized. The rearrangement joins TRBV28 to TRBJ2-1; 8 nucleotides match TRBD2. The CDR3 totals 19 residues. Per germline, CDR1 MDHEN and CDR2 SYDVKM. The trim removed 8 bases at V and 0 bases at J, leaving 18 bases unmatched. CDR3 residues: CASAHRPPGGISSYNEQFF. Here the CDR3 DNA reads TGTGCCAGCGCCCACCGACCTCCGGGAGGGATCAGCTCCTACAATGAGCAGTTCTTC.

This clonotype was detected a few times. The chain carries TRBV11-2 and TRBJ2-1, with D possibly being TRBD1 or TRBD2 (6 bases each). The DNA matches TRBJ2-7 better at its end, which makes the J call doubtful. This CDR3 has 16 residues. Germline V gene data show CDR1 as SGHAT and CDR2 as FQNNGV. CDR3 DNA: TGTGCCAGCCGGAACGTACAGGGTTCGGGGGACTACGAGCAGTACTTC. Its protein is CASRNVQGSGDYEQYF.

This clonotype is medium-sized (0.01 to 0.1%) by share. The chain joins TRBV7-2 to TRBJ2-5; 11 nucleotides line up with TRBD2. Germline-derived CDR1 and CDR2 are SGHTA and FQGNSA. This CDR3 contains 17 residues. V gave up 5 bases and J gave up 4 bases; unmatched junction bases: 12. The CDR3 region is CASSDVAGGLQGETQYF. DNA for the CDR3: TGTGCCAGCAGCGACGTAGCGGGAGGGCTTCAAGGAGAGACCCAGTACTTC.

This clonotype showed up just a few times. The V gene is TRBV7-2, the J gene TRBJ2-3; D uncertain. Germline CDR1 SGHTA, CDR2 FQGNSA. V shed 2 bases and J shed 0 bases, with 9 bases lying between them. This CDR3 is built from 15 residues. CDR3 sequence: CASSLRGTSTDTQYF. For the CDR3, the DNA is TGTGCCAGCAGCTTACGAGGAACTAGCACAGATACGCAGTATTTT.

By its share, this clonotype is medium-sized. This chain connects TRBV10-3 to TRBJ2-1; TRBD2 might be the D (5 bases). The V gene's germline CDR1 is ENHRY and CDR2 SYGVKD. The ends were cut back, 0 bases at V and 3 bases at J, with 12 bases in the middle. The length of the CDR3 is 16 residues. CDR3 sequence (DNA): TGTGCCATCAGTGAGTCTGGAGCGGCCAACTACAATGAGCAGTTCTTC. It codes for CAISESGAANYNEQFF.

This clonotype counts as medium-sized. This chain links TRBV12-3 or TRBV12-4 with TRBJ1-3; D is ambiguous. Deletions cut 1 base from V and 0 bases from J, with 7 bases between. The CDR3 is 15 amino acids. The CDR3 bases are TGTGCCAGCAGTTTAGGTGCACTCTCTGGAAACACCATATATTTT. Translation: CASSLGALSGNTIYF.

This sequence joins TRBV9 and TRBJ2-5; D call uncertain. The germline CDR1 and CDR2 sequences are SGDLS and YYNGEE. The V gene lost 0 bases and the J gene lost 2 bases, with 11 bases spanning the gap. This CDR3 contains 15 residues. The CDR3 region is CASSVAWGIQETQYF. The CDR3 DNA follows: TGTGCCAGCAGCGTAGCTTGGGGTATTCAAGAGACCCAGTACTTC. The whole variable domain, filled in from reference TRBV9 and TRBJ2-5, reads DSGVTQTPKHLITATGQRVTLRCSPRSGDLSVYWYQQSLDQGLQFLIQYYNGEERAKGNILERFSAQQFPDLHSELNLSSLELGDSALYFCASSVAWGIQETQYFGPGTRLLVL.

This clonotype showed up many times. The chain links TRBV7-6 to TRBJ2-2; 8 bases line up with TRBD2. The CDR3 loop spans 17 amino acids. Germline V gene sequence: CDR1 SGHVS, CDR2 FNYEAQ. The trim removed 5 bases at V and 4 bases at J, leaving 12 bases unmatched. The CDR3 region is CASSPLFGRAATGELFF. DNA of the CDR3: TGTGCCAGCAGCCCCCTCTTCGGGAGGGCCGCCACCGGGGAGCTGTTTTTT.

The chain combines TRBV10-2 with TRBJ2-1, with TRBD1 matching 9 bases. The CDR3 runs to 16 residues. V lost 1 base, J lost 7 bases, and 8 bases stayed unmatched. Germline CDR1 WSHSY, CDR2 SAAADI. The CDR3 DNA is TGCGCCAGCAGTGAGTTGCCGGGACAGGGATGGAATGAGCAGTTCTTC. It specifies CASSELPGQGWNEQFF.

The rearrangement links TRBV6-1 to TRBJ2-3; D is possibly TRBD2 (6 bases). The V end was cut by 5 bases, the J end by 2 bases, with 11 bases between. Germline V gene sequence: CDR1 MNHNS, CDR2 SASEGT. This CDR3 region has 14 residues. For the CDR3, the DNA is TGTGCCAGCAGTTATAGCGGTTACACAGATACGCAGTATTTT. This codes for CASSYSGYTDTQYF.

The V and J genes are TRBV6-1 and TRBJ2-1, with D uncertain. CDR3 length: 12 amino acids. Between the trimmed V and J ends, which lost 4 bases and 15 bases, there was a span of 16 bases. Germline CDR1 reads MNHNS; CDR2 reads SASEGT. In DNA form, the CDR3 reads TGTGCCAGCAGTGTAAGTGCTAGGCTCCCGTTCTTC. It yields the protein CASSVSARLPFF.

This clonotype was observed at least ten times. V usage is TRBV7-2 and J usage is TRBJ2-5; D call uncertain. Germline V gene lookup returns CDR1 SGHTA and CDR2 FQGNSA. The CDR3 loop spans 14 amino acids. V was trimmed by 1 base and J by 5 bases, leaving 11 bases between them. CDR3 in amino acids: CASSLVVIGETQYF. The DNA of the CDR3 is TGTGCCAGCAGCTTAGTAGTGATTGGGGAGACCCAGTACTTC.

The chain links TRBV9 to TRBJ2-3; no firm D call. Germline CDR1 SGDLS, CDR2 YYNGEE. Trimming pared 0 bases from V and 4 bases from J, leaving 15 bases between. The CDR3 runs to 16 residues. The CDR3 is CASSVDEGLVSDTQYF. In DNA form, the CDR3 reads TGTGCCAGCAGCGTAGATGAAGGCCTGGTATCAGATACGCAGTATTTT.

This clonotype was seen only a few times. This chain links TRBV6-1 with TRBJ2-2, with D uncertain. CDR1 MNHNS and CDR2 SASEGT come from the germline V gene. This CDR3 region has 15 residues. V was trimmed by 1 base and J by 2 bases, leaving 8 bases between them. The CDR3 DNA reads TGTGCCAGCAGTGAAGTGGTCTATAACACCGGGGAGCTGTTTTTT. It is translated as CASSEVVYNTGELFF.

Comments on this clonotype: This may be a read error: a much more frequent sequence differs by one nucleotide. The rearrangement links TRBV10-1 to TRBJ2-1; 11 nucleotides align to TRBD1. The J call is doubtful: the DNA matches TRBJ2-7 better. This CDR3 has 15 amino acids. Germline CDR1 and CDR2: WNHNN and SYGVQD (reference sequence). In DNA, the CDR3 is TGCGCCAGCAGCCTTGGACAGGGGGCAAACGATGAGCAGTACTTC. Translating it yields CASSLGQGANDEQYF.

This clonotype was seen a handful of times. CDR3 loop: CASSLVFADTQYF. DNA of the CDR3: TGTGCCAGCAGCTTAGTATTCGCAGATACGCAGTATTTT. The chain carries TRBV7-2 and TRBJ2-3; no firm D call. There are 13 residues in the CDR3. Trimming removed 1 base from V and 4 bases from J, with 6 bases in between. CDR1 is SGHTA and CDR2 is FQGNSA in the germline V gene.